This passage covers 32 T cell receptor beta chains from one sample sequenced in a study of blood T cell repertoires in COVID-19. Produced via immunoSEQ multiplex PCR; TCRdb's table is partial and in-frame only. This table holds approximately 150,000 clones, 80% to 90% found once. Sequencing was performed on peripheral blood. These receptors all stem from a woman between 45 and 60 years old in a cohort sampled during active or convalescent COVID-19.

CDR3 sequence: CASSLRGGAGTDTQYF. The DNA of the CDR3 is TGTGCCAGCAGCTTAAGGGGGGGCGCCGGTACAGATACGCAGTATTTT. This chain joins TRBV7-3 and TRBJ2-3, with a tentative D call TRBD2 (7 bases). The CDR3 is made up of 16 amino acids. The V end was cut by 1 base, the J end by 3 bases, with 14 bases between. Germline CDR1 reads SGHTA; CDR2 reads FQGTGA. Full variable domain (rest looked up from reference TRBV7-3 and TRBJ2-3): GAGVSQTPSNKVTEKGKYVELRCDPISGHTALYWYRQSLGQGPEFLIYFQGTGAADDSGLPNDRFFAVRPEGSVSTLKIQRTERGDSAVYLCASSLRGGAGTDTQYFGPGTRLTVL.

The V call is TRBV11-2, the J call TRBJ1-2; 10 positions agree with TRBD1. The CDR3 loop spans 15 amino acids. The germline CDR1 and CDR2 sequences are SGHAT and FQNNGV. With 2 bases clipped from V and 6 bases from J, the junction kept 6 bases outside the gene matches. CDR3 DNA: TGTGCCAGCAGCTTATCGGTGACAGGGGGCGATGGCTACACCTTC. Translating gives CASSLSVTGGDGYTF.

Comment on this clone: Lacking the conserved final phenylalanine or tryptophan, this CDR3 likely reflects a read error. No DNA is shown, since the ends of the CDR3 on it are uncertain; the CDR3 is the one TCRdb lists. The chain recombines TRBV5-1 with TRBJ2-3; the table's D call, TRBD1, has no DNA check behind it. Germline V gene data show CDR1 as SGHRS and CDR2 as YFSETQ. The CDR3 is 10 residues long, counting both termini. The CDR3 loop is CASSAGTGYR.

For the CDR3, the DNA is TGCAGCGTTGTTCGCTCGGGGTCGGACACTGAAGCTTTCTTT. It yields the protein CSVVRSGSDTEAFF. J is TRBJ1-1 and V is TRBV29-1; D not certain. The CDR3 spans 14 residues. Germline-derived CDR1 and CDR2 are SQVTM and ANQGSEA. V lost 4 bases and J lost 3, with 15 bases in between.

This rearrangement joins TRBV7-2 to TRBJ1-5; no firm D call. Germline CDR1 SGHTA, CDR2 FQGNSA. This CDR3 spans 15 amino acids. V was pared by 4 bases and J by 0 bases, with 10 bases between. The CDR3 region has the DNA TGTGCCAGCAGCTCGGCGGGATATAGCAATCAGCCCCAGCATTTT. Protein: CASSSAGYSNQPQHF.

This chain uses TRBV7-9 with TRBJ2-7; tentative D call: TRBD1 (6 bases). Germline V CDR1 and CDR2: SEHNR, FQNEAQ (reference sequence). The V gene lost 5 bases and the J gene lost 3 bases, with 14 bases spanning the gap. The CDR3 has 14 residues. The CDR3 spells CASSPGQLGYEQYF. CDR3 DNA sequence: TGTGCCAGCAGCCCCGGACAGCTCGGCTACGAGCAGTACTTC.

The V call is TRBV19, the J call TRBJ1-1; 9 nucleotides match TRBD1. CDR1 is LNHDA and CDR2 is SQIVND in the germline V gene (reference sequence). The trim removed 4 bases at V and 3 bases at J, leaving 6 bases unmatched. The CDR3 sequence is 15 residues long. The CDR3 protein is CASSKRTGVYTEAFF. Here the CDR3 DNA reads TGTGCCAGTAGTAAACGGACAGGGGTCTACACTGAAGCTTTCTTT.

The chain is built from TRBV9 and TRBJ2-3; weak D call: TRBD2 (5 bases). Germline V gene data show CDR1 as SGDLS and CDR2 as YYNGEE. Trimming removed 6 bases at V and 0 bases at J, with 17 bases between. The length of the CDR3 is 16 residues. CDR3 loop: CASTVGTSTSTDTQYF. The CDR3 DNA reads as TGTGCCAGCACCGTTGGAACTAGTACTAGCACAGATACGCAGTATTTT.

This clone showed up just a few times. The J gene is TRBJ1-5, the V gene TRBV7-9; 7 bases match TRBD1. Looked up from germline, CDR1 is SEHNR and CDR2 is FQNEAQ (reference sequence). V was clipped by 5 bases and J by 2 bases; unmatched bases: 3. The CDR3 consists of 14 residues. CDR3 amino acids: CASSHGQGNQPQHF. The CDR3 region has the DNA TGTGCCAGCAGCCACGGACAGGGCAATCAGCCCCAGCATTTT. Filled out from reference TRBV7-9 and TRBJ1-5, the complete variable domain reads DTGVSQNPRHKITKRGQNVTFRCDPISEHNRLYWYRQTLGQGPEFLTYFQNEAQLEKSRLLSDRFSAERPKGSFSTLEIQRTEQGDSAMYLCASSHGQGNQPQHFGDGTRLSIL.

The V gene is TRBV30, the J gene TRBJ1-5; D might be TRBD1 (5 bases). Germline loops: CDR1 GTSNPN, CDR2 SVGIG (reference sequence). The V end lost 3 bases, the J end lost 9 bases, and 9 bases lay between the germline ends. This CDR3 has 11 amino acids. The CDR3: CAWRRGGPQHF. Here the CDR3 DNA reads TGTGCCTGGAGAAGGGGAGGGCCCCAGCATTTT.

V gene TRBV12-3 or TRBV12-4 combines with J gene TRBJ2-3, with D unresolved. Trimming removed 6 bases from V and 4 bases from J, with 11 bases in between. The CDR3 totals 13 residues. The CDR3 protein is CASSSALSDTQYF. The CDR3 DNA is TGTGCCAGCAGCAGTGCCTTATCAGATACGCAGTATTTT.

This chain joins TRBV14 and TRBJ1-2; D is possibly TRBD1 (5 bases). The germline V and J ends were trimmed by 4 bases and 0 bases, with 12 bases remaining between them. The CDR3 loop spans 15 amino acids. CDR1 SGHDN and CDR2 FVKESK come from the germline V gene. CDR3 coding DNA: TGTGCCAGCAGCCGGGGGGAAGTCTCTAACTATGGCTACACCTTC. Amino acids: CASSRGEVSNYGYTF.

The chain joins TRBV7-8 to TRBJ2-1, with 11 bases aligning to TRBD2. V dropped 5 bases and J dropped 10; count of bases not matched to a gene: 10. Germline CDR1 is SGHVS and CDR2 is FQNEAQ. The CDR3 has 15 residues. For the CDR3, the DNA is TGTGCCAGCAGCGCGAGAAGACTAGCGGGGTTCGAGCAGTTCTTC. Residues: CASSARRLAGFEQFF.

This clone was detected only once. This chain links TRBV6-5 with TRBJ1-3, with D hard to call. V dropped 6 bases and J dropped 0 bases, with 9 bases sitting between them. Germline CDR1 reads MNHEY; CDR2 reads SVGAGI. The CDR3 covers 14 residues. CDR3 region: CASRPGSSGNTIYF. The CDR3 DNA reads TGTGCCAGCAGGCCGGGGAGCTCTGGAAACACCATATATTTT.

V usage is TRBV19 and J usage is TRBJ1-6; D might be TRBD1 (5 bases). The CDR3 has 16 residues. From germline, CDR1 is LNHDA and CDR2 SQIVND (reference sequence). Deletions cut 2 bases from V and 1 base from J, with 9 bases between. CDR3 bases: TGTGCCAGTAGTATAAGGAAGGGGTCCTATAATTCACCCCTCCACTTT. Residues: CASSIRKGSYNSPLHF. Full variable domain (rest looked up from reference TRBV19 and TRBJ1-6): DGGITQSPKYLFRKEGQNVTLSCEQNLNHDAMYWYRQDPGQGLRLIYYSQIVNDFQKGDIAEGYSVSREKKESFPLTVTSAQKNPTAFYLCASSIRKGSYNSPLHFGNGTRLTVT.

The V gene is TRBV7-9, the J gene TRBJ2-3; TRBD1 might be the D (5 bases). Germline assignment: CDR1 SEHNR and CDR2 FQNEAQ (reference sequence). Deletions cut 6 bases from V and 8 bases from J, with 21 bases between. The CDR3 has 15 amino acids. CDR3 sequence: CASSSYQGFTGTQYF. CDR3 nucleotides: TGTGCCAGCAGTTCATATCAGGGTTTCACGGGTACGCAGTATTTT.

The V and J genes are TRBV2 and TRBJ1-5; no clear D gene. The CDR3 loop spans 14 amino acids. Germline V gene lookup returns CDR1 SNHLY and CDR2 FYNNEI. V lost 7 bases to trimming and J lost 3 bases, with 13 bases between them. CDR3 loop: CASKGWAYNQPQHF. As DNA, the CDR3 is TGTGCCAGCAAAGGATGGGCTTACAATCAGCCCCAGCATTTT.

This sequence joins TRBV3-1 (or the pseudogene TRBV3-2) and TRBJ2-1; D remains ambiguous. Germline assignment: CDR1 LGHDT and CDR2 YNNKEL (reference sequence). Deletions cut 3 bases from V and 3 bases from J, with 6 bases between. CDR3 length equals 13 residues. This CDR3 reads CASSHYSYNEQFF. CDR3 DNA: TGTGCCAGCAGCCACTACAGCTACAATGAGCAGTTCTTC.

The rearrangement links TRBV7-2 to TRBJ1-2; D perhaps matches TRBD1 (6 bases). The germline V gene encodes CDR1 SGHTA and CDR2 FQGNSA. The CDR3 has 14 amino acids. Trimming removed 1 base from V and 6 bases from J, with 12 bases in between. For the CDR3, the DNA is TGTGCCAGCAGCTTAGGTGGGGACATGCATGGCTACACCTTC. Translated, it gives CASSLGGDMHGYTF.

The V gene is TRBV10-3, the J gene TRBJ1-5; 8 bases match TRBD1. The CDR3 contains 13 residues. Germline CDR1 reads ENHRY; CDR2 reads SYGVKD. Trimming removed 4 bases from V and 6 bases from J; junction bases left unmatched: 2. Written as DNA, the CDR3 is TGTGCCATCAGTGGGACAGGGCCTCAGCCCCAGCATTTT. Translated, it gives CAISGTGPQPQHF.

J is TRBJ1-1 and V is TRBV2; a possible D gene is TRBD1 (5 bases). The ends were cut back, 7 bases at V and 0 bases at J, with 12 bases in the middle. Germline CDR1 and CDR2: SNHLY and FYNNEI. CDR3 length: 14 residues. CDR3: CASNAGNLNTEAFF. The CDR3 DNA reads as TGTGCCAGCAACGCAGGGAATTTGAACACTGAAGCTTTCTTT.

The CDR3 protein is CASSLGLAHNEQFF. The DNA for the CDR3 is TGCGCCAGCAGCTTGGGACTAGCCCACAATGAGCAGTTCTTC. The genes are TRBV5-1 and TRBJ2-1, with 7 positions matching TRBD2. V was pared by 0 bases and J by 5 bases, with 2 bases of the junction left unmatched. The CDR3 contains 14 residues. Germline CDR1 SGHRS, CDR2 YFSETQ. Combining the CDR3 with reference TRBV5-1 and TRBJ2-1 gives the whole variable domain KAGVTQTPRYLIKTRGQQVTLSCSPISGHRSVSWYQQTPGQGLQFLFEYFSETQRNKGNFPGRFSGRQFSNSRSEMNVSTLELGDSALYLCASSLGLAHNEQFFGPGTRLTVL.

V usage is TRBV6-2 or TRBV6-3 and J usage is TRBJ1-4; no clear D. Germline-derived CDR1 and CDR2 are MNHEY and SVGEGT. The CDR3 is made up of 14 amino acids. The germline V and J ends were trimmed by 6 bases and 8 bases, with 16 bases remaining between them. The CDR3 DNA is TGTGCCAGCAGCCCCGGGCGAGGACTCGAAAAACTGTTTTTT. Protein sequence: CASSPGRGLEKLFF.

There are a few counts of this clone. The CDR3 loop reads CASSKTAGGEQFF. In DNA, the CDR3 is TGCGCCAGCAGTAAGACTGCGGGGGGTGAGCAGTTCTTC. The V gene is TRBV10-2, the J gene TRBJ2-1; 8 bases map to TRBD2. The V segment lost 5 bases and the J segment 9 bases; nucleotides outside the gene matches: 6. The germline CDR1 and CDR2 sequences are WSHSY and SAAADI. The CDR3 totals 13 residues.

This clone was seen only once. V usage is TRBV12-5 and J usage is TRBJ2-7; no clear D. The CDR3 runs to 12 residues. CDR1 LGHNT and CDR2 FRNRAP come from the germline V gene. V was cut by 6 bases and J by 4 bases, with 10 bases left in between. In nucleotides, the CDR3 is TGTGCTAGTGGACCCACACCATACGAGCAGTACTTC. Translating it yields CASGPTPYEQYF.

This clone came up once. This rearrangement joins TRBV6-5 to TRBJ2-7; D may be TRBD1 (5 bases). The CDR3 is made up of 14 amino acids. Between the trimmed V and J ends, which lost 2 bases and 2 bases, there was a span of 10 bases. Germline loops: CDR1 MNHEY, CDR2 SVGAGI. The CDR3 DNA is TGTGCCAGCAGTTACCAAAGACAGACCTACGAGCAGTACTTC. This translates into CASSYQRQTYEQYF.

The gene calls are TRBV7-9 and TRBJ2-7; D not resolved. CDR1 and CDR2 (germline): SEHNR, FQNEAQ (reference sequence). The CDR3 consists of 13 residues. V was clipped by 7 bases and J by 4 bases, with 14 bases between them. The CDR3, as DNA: TGTGCCAGCAACCAAATCGCGTCTTACGAGCAGTACTTC. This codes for CASNQIASYEQYF. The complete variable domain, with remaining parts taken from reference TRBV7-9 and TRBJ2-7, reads DTGVSQNPRHKITKRGQNVTFRCDPISEHNRLYWYRQTLGQGPEFLTYFQNEAQLEKSRLLSDRFSAERPKGSFSTLEIQRTEQGDSAMYLCASNQIASYEQYFGPGTRLTVT.

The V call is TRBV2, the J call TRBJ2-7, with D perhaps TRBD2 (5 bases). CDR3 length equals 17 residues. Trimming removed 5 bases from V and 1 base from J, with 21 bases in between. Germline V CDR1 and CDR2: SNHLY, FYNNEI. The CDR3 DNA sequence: TGTGCCAGCAGTCCTCTTTCTTGGGAACTAGGATCCTACGAGCAGTACTTC. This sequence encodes CASSPLSWELGSYEQYF.

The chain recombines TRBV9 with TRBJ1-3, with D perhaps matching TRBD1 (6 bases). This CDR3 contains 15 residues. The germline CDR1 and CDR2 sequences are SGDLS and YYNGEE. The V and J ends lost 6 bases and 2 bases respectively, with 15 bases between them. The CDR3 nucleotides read TGTGCCAGCACCGGCAGGGGAGACCCTGGAAACACCATATATTTT. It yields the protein CASTGRGDPGNTIYF.

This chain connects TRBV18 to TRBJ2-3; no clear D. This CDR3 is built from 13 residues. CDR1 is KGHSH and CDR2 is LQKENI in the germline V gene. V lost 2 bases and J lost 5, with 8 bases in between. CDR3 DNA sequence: TGTGCCAGCTCACCAACTTCCGGAGATACGCAGTATTTT. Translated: CASSPTSGDTQYF.

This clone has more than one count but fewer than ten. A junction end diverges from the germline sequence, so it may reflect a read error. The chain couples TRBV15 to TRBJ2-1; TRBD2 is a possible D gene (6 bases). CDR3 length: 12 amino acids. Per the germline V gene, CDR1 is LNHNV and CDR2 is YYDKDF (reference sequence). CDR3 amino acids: CATSRPGTEKFF. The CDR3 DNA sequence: TGTGCCACCAGCAGACCCGGGACTGAGAAGTTCTTC. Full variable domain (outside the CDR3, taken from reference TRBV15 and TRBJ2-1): DAMVIQNPRYQVTQFGKPVTLSCSQTLNHNVMYWYQQKSSQAPKLLFHYYDKDFNNEADTPDNFQSRRPNTSFCFLDIRSPGLGDTAMYLCATSRPGTEKFFGPGTRLTVL.

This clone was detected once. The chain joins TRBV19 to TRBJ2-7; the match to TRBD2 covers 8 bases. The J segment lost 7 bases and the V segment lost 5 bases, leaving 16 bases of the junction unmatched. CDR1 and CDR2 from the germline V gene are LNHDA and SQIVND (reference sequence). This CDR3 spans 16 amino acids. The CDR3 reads CASSFLQSSGEKEQYF. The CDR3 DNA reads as TGTGCCAGTAGTTTCCTCCAAAGTAGCGGGGAAAAGGAGCAGTACTTC.